The present T cell receptor beta chain was sequenced within a study of regulatory T cells in long-lasting Graves disease. Specified time point: newly diagnosed GD, antithyroid drugs for less than 3 months. Scientists built the TCR library using RNA that was extracted from PBMCs. Trimming removed 1 base from V and 4 bases from J, with 7 bases in between. Germline V gene sequence: CDR1 MNHEY, CDR2 SMNVEV (reference sequence). The CDR3 consists of 13 residues. TCR beta libraries were built with iRepertoire HTBI primers and Arm-PCR of CDR3 regions. TCRdb reprocessed the multiplex PCR reads with MiXCR, giving one entry per CDR3 protein. The repertoire holds over 450,000 distinct CDR3 sequences, with around 13% as singletons. Ten or more counts support this clonotype. These data were likewise used in another study, on T cells in Graves' hyperthyroidism and ophthalmopathy.

The source material was peripheral blood mononuclear cells (PBMCs), sampled at new diagnosis, from a patient treated with antithyroid drugs. The rearrangement links TRBV27 to TRBJ1-1; D unresolved. The sequence derives from a woman in her 30s with Graves disease. The CDR3 DNA reads as TGTGCCAGCAGTTTATATGTGAGCACTGAAGCTTTCTTT. Translation: CASSLYVSTEAFF.